The subject of this entry is one T cell receptor beta chain. Sequenced by immunoSEQ multiplex PCR; TCRdb stores in-frame clones only, minus some. The profile covers hundreds of thousands of clones, with approximately 87% appearing a single time and around 0.0099% taken by the ten largest. Germline CDR1 and CDR2: LNHNV and YYDKDF (reference sequence). The CDR3 is 16 residues long. The V and J ends lost 1 base and 6 bases, in that order; junction bases with no gene match: 7. This entry comes from a study of shared T cell receptors in the human thymus. These data are also associated with another study on human thymus T cells. From that study: It looked as if thymic and blood repertoires used V and J genes in a biased way.

The sample consisted of thymocytes. The TCR sequence derives from a boy in the first two years of life with a congenital heart defect. The rearrangement joins TRBV15 to TRBJ2-5; 11 bases line up with TRBD2. The CDR3 nucleotides read TGTGCCACCAGCAGAGCCCTTACTAGCGGGAGCAAGACCCAGTACTTC. Its translation is CATSRALTSGSKTQYF.